The 18 T cell receptor beta chains in this list originate from one sample, sequenced in a study of cytomegalovirus exposure and HLA in healthy donors. Primers included in the PCR were 60 Vbeta and 13 Jbeta primers. Sequenced by immunoSEQ multiplex PCR; TCRdb stores in-frame clones only, minus some. The table shows roughly 34,000 clones, with 75% to 85% occurring only once. The sequenced sample consisted of PBMCs. Receptors originate from a male donor in good health and CMV-seronegative.

The DNA for the CDR3 is TGTGCCAGCTATGACAGGATCACTGAAAAACTGTTTTTT. Translated, it gives CASYDRITEKLFF. The V call is TRBV28, the J call TRBJ1-4, with D perhaps TRBD1 (6 bases). CDR3 size: 13 residues. CDR1 is MDHEN, CDR2 SYDVKM, per germline. With 8 bases removed from V and 7 bases from J, the gap between germline ends came to 14 bases.

The chain links TRBV5-8 to TRBJ1-1; no reliable D call. The CDR3 is made up of 13 amino acids. V dropped 1 base and J dropped 4 bases, with 8 bases sitting between them. Germline V lookup: CDR1 SGHTS, CDR2 YDEGEE. CDR3 in DNA: TGTGCCAGCAGCTTGAACCCTACCACTGAAGCTTTCTTT. This codes for CASSLNPTTEAFF.

This clone was detected only a few times. The chain is built from TRBV7-2 and TRBJ1-2; D is ambiguous. Germline loops: CDR1 SGHTA, CDR2 FQGNSA. This CDR3 has 15 amino acids. Trimming removed 1 base at V and 2 bases at J, with 11 bases between. The DNA for the CDR3 is TGTGCCAGCAGCTTAGAGTCAGGCCTAAACTATGGCTACACCTTC. It codes for CASSLESGLNYGYTF. The variable domain in full, completed from reference TRBV7-2 and TRBJ1-2, reads GAGVSQSPSNKVTEKGKDVELRCDPISGHTALYWYRQSLGQGLEFLIYFQGNSAPDKSGLPSDRFSAERTGGSVSTLTIQRTQQEDSAVYLCASSLESGLNYGYTFGSGTRLTVV.

This clone occurred a few times. The V and J genes are TRBV10-3 and TRBJ2-7; a possible D gene is TRBD1 (5 bases). CDR1 and CDR2 (germline): ENHRY, SYGVKD. With 8 bases removed from V and 5 bases from J, the gap between germline ends came to 10 bases. The CDR3 is made up of 11 amino acids. The CDR3 region is CAIGKGNEQYF. The CDR3 DNA reads TGTGCCATCGGGAAGGGGAACGAGCAGTACTTC.

The chain is built from TRBV11-2 and TRBJ2-1; 12 bases fit TRBD2. The CDR3 sequence is 13 residues long. Looked up from germline, CDR1 is SGHAT and CDR2 is FQNNGV. Trimming took 2 bases from V and 10 from J; bases not matched to a gene: 0. CDR3 region: CASSLLAGGEQFF. In DNA form, the CDR3 reads TGTGCCAGCAGCTTACTAGCGGGAGGGGAGCAGTTCTTC. Drawing the rest from reference TRBV11-2 and TRBJ2-1, the complete variable domain is EAGVAQSPRYKIIEKRQSVAFWCNPISGHATLYWYQQILGQGPKLLIQFQNNGVVDDSQLPKDRFSAERLKGVDSTLKIQPAKLEDSAVYLCASSLLAGGEQFFGPGTRLTVL.

The CDR3: CASSLETGNYGYTF. The CDR3 coding sequence is TGTGCCAGCAGCTTGGAGACAGGCAACTATGGCTACACCTTC. The V call is TRBV7-8, the J call TRBJ1-2, with a possible D match to TRBD1 (6 bases). V lost 3 bases and J 2 bases, leaving 10 bases between the germline ends. Germline V gene lookup returns CDR1 SGHVS and CDR2 FQNEAQ. The CDR3 has 14 residues.

The chain employs TRBV5-6 and TRBJ2-3, with 15 bases lining up with TRBD2. V was clipped by 4 bases and J by 5 bases; unmatched bases: 5. The CDR3 is made up of 16 amino acids. Germline assignment: CDR1 SGHDT and CDR2 YYEEEE. This CDR3 reads CASSGGLAGGIDTQYF. The CDR3 DNA sequence: TGTGCCAGCAGCGGCGGACTAGCGGGGGGGATAGATACGCAGTATTTT.

The chain joins TRBV5-1 to TRBJ2-1; 10 bases are shared with TRBD2. Germline CDR1 is SGHRS and CDR2 is YFSETQ. J lost 2 bases, V lost 7 bases, and 3 bases had no gene match. CDR3 length: 14 amino acids. CDR3 bases: TGCGCCAGCCAAGGACTAGCGGCCTACAATGAGCAGTTCTTC. Its translation: CASQGLAAYNEQFF.

V is TRBV2 and J is TRBJ1-4, with TRBD1 matching 8 bases. With V trimmed by 8 bases and J by 5 bases, 10 bases remained unmatched. The CDR3 runs 15 residues. The germline V gene has CDR1 SNHLY and CDR2 FYNNEI. This CDR3 reads CASSDRVSGNEKLFF. The DNA of the CDR3 is TGTGCCAGCTCGGACAGGGTTTCAGGGAATGAAAAACTGTTTTTT.

The chain recombines TRBV5-4 with TRBJ1-2, with 10 bases lining up with TRBD1. Germline CDR1 reads SGHNT; CDR2 reads YYREEE (reference sequence). The CDR3 spans 15 residues. The V gene end was trimmed by 4 bases and the J gene end by 8 bases; junction bases not matched to a gene: 11. CDR3 sequence: CASSRDGTGARGYTF. CDR3 coding DNA: TGTGCCAGCAGCCGGGACGGGACAGGGGCCAGGGGCTACACCTTC.

This sequence joins TRBV6-1 and TRBJ2-3, with TRBD1 identical over 9 bases. Trimming cost V 6 bases and J 2 bases; bases outside gene matches: 6. Looked up from germline, CDR1 is MNHNS and CDR2 is SASEGT. CDR3 size: 15 residues. CDR3 coding DNA: TGTGCCAGCAGGGCGGGACAGGGCCACACAGATACGCAGTATTTT. Its translation: CASRAGQGHTDTQYF.

The V and J genes are TRBV29-1 and TRBJ2-5; TRBD2 is a possible D gene (5 bases). The germline V gene encodes CDR1 SQVTM and CDR2 ANQGSEA. This CDR3 has 12 residues. CDR3 sequence (DNA): TGCGGCGCCAGCGGTGCTCTAGAGACCCAGTACTTC. This gives the protein CGASGALETQYF.

The chain combines TRBV10-3 with TRBJ2-1; no reliable D call. The V gene lost 6 bases and the J gene lost 3 bases, with 12 bases spanning the gap. Germline V gives CDR1 ENHRY, CDR2 SYGVKD. The CDR3 is 14 amino acids. CDR3 nucleotide sequence: TGTGCCATCAGAGGCGGAGAAAACTACAATGAGCAGTTCTTC. This encodes CAIRGGENYNEQFF.

This sequence joins TRBV6-5 and TRBJ2-2; 9 bases are a match to TRBD2. Germline-derived CDR1 and CDR2 are MNHEY and SVGAGI. Trimming at V came to 7 bases and at J to 6 bases, leaving 9 bases not matched to a gene. This CDR3 comprises 15 residues. The CDR3, as DNA: TGTGCCAGCACCTATGGCCAGCGGGGGGCCGGGGAGCTGTTTTTT. Translating gives CASTYGQRGAGELFF.

This chain uses TRBV27 with TRBJ1-1, with D possibly being TRBD1 (6 bases). Germline V gives CDR1 MNHEY, CDR2 SMNVEV (reference sequence). The CDR3 contains 13 residues. V lost 3 bases and J 8 bases, leaving 13 bases between the germline ends. The CDR3 reads CASSFIRGMEAFF. The CDR3 DNA follows: TGTGCCAGCAGTTTTATCAGGGGTATGGAAGCTTTCTTT.

The V and J genes are TRBV25-1 and TRBJ2-7; 7 nucleotides line up with TRBD2. J gave up 3 bases and V 5 bases, and 1 base lay outside the gene matches. Germline CDR1 and CDR2: MGHDK and SYGVNS. The CDR3 has 12 amino acids. Here the CDR3 DNA reads TGTGCCAGCAGTCCGGGGGGCTACGAGCAGTACTTC. Translating gives CASSPGGYEQYF.

The rearrangement uses TRBV7-9 and TRBJ1-4, with 11 positions matching TRBD1. There are 16 residues in the CDR3. Looked up from germline, CDR1 is SEHNR and CDR2 is FQNEAQ (reference sequence). Unmatched junction bases numbered 9, after V lost 5 bases and J lost 7 bases. CDR3 nucleotide sequence: TGTGCCAGCAGCCCGCGGACAGGGGGCGAAGGTGAAAAACTGTTTTTT. Its translation: CASSPRTGGEGEKLFF.

This rearrangement joins TRBV29-1 to TRBJ2-5, with D possibly TRBD1 on 5 matching bases. Germline V gene lookup returns CDR1 SQVTM and CDR2 ANQGSEA. The ends were cut back, 6 bases at V and 6 bases at J, with 20 bases in the middle. There are 14 residues in the CDR3. CDR3: CSVQGPTLRQTQYF. CDR3 nucleotide sequence: TGCAGCGTCCAGGGCCCCACACTGCGGCAGACCCAGTACTTC.